Below, 23 T cell receptor beta chains from the same sample are listed, as sequenced in a study of vaccination and CD4 T cells after COVID-19. The antigens these receptors bind are not known. Sequenced with the Oncomine TCR Beta short-read assay was DNA taken from cultured CD4+ T cells. One entry per CDR3 protein results from TCRdb running MiXCR on the PCR reads. The sample holds fewer than 15,000 distinct CDR3 sequences; 50% to 60% are singletons and the top ten take 18%. Treatment noted: roughly 10-day PBMC culture with coronavirus spike peptide pools or control peptides (ViraFEST assay). The starting material was cultured CD4+ T cells from blood, obtained after SARS-CoV-2 vaccination. Source of these receptors: a human donor with COVID-19.

The chain joins TRBV11-3 to TRBJ2-3; no firm D call. Trimming took off 5 bases at V and 1 base at J, with 19 bases between the two ends. Germline assignment: CDR1 SGHNT and CDR2 YENEEA. This CDR3 comprises 17 residues. CDR3 in DNA: TGTGCCAGCAGCGCCAAAGGGCAAAAACGGCGCACAGATACGCAGTATTTT. This codes for CASSAKGQKRRTDTQYF.

The gene calls are TRBV10-2 and TRBJ2-1; D uncertain. Germline V CDR1 and CDR2: WSHSY, SAAADI. The CDR3 is 13 residues long. The ends were cut back, 2 bases at V and 4 bases at J, with 6 bases in the middle. The CDR3 region is CASSEPNYNEQFF. The DNA for the CDR3 is TGCGCCAGCAGTGAGCCCAATTACAATGAGCAGTTCTTC.

This chain connects TRBV19 to TRBJ2-3, with 9 bases fitting TRBD2. In germline, CDR1 is LNHDA, CDR2 SQIVND (reference sequence). CDR3 length equals 14 residues. V lost 6 bases and J lost 4; bases outside the gene matches: 5. As DNA, the CDR3 is TGTGCCAGTAGCCTAGCGGGGATCGCAGATACGCAGTATTTT. Its protein is CASSLAGIADTQYF. Drawing the rest from reference TRBV19 and TRBJ2-3, the complete variable domain is DGGITQSPKYLFRKEGQNVTLSCEQNLNHDAMYWYRQDPGQGLRLIYYSQIVNDFQKGDIAEGYSVSREKKESFPLTVTSAQKNPTAFYLCASSLAGIADTQYFGPGTRLTVL.

The chain employs TRBV7-9 and TRBJ1-6, with no clear D. CDR1 is SEHNR and CDR2 is FQNEAQ in the germline V gene (reference sequence). This CDR3 contains 13 residues. The ends were cut back, 5 bases at V and 8 bases at J, with 10 bases in the middle. CDR3 amino acids: CASSLTRDSPLHF. The CDR3 nucleotides are TGTGCCAGCAGCCTAACAAGGGATTCACCCCTCCACTTT. The full variable domain, its missing parts supplied by reference TRBV7-9 and TRBJ1-6, is DTGVSQNPRHKITKRGQNVTFRCDPISEHNRLYWYRQTLGQGPEFLTYFQNEAQLEKSRLLSDRFSAERPKGSFSTLEIQRTEQGDSAMYLCASSLTRDSPLHFGNGTRLTVT.

The chain combines TRBV20-1 with TRBJ2-2; 9 nucleotides match TRBD2. The ends lost 3 bases at V and 7 bases at J; junction bases unmatched: 9. This CDR3 spans 15 amino acids. Germline CDR1 reads DFQATT; CDR2 reads SNEGSKA (reference sequence). The CDR3 protein is CSARERGVPGGELFF. The CDR3 bases are TGCAGTGCTAGGGAGCGGGGGGTACCGGGCGGGGAGCTGTTTTTT.

V usage is TRBV19 and J usage is TRBJ1-2; D might be TRBD1 (5 bases). Germline loops: CDR1 LNHDA, CDR2 SQIVND (reference sequence). The V end was cut by 1 base, the J end by 4 bases, with 16 bases between. This CDR3 region has 16 residues. This CDR3 is CASSIGQGRLFYGYTF. The CDR3 DNA sequence: TGTGCCAGTAGTATAGGTCAGGGTCGCCTTTTCTATGGCTACACCTTC.

The CDR3 DNA reads TGCAGTGCTAGAGTCCTCTCGGGGAGGAGCTACGAGCAGTACTTC. Its protein is CSARVLSGRSYEQYF. The chain is built from TRBV20-1 and TRBJ2-7; TRBD2 might be the D (6 bases). CDR1 is DFQATT and CDR2 is SNEGSKA in the germline V gene (reference sequence). V lost 1 base to trimming and J lost 3 bases, with 16 bases between them. The CDR3 consists of 15 residues.

This clonotype was detected once. The rearrangement joins TRBV27 to TRBJ2-1; the D call may be TRBD1 or TRBD2 (6 bases each). Trimming shortened V by 6 bases and J by 5 bases, and 20 bases separated the two germline ends. The CDR3 consists of 16 residues. Germline-derived CDR1 and CDR2 are MNHEY and SMNVEV (reference sequence). In DNA form, the CDR3 reads TGTGCCAGCAGCCAAACCGCTGGGGGGCTACACAATGAGCAGTTCTTC. Encoded protein: CASSQTAGGLHNEQFF.

The chain couples TRBV6-1 to TRBJ2-7, with TRBD1 as a possible D gene (6 bases). This CDR3 has 16 amino acids. Germline V CDR1 and CDR2: MNHNS, SASEGT. Trimming cost V 5 bases and J 5 bases, with 22 bases left between them. DNA for the CDR3: TGTGCCAGCAGTAAAACAGGGCTCTCCCTCTTGGACGAGCAGTACTTC. It translates to CASSKTGLSLLDEQYF.

This clonotype occurred a few times. The genes are TRBV20-1 and TRBJ1-5; possibly TRBD1 for D (5 bases). The ends were cut back, 0 bases at V and 1 base at J, with 10 bases in the middle. The CDR3 runs to 15 residues. The germline gives CDR1 DFQATT, CDR2 SNEGSKA (reference sequence). The CDR3: CSARDMGVSNQPQHF. The CDR3 nucleotides are TGCAGTGCTAGAGATATGGGGGTAAGCAATCAGCCCCAGCATTTT.

The gene calls are TRBV6-5 and TRBJ1-2; D is uncertain. CDR3 length: 12 residues. V shed 4 bases and J shed 8 bases, with 11 bases lying between them. From germline, CDR1 is MNHEY and CDR2 SVGAGI. The CDR3 nucleotides are TGTGCCAGCAGTTCCCCGGGAGGCGGCTACACCTTC. Its protein is CASSSPGGGYTF.

CDR3: CASSVGGYGQETQYF. The CDR3 bases are TGTGCCAGCAGTGTAGGGGGGTATGGGCAAGAGACCCAGTACTTC. V gene TRBV6-1 combines with J gene TRBJ2-5, with D perhaps assigned TRBD1 or TRBD2 (6 bases each). This CDR3 is 15 amino acids long. V shed 4 bases and J shed 2 bases, with 14 bases lying between them. Per the germline V gene, CDR1 is MNHNS and CDR2 is SASEGT.

The genes are TRBV20-1 and TRBJ1-1; weak D call: TRBD1 (6 bases). Germline-derived CDR1 and CDR2 are DFQATT and SNEGSKA (reference sequence). The CDR3 is 12 residues long. Deletions cut 3 bases from V and 10 bases from J, with 15 bases between. Here the CDR3 DNA reads TGCAGTGCTAGTCGGGGGGCGGTTGGAGCTTTCTTT. Its translation is CSASRGAVGAFF.

This chain connects TRBV28 to TRBJ2-7, with D perhaps TRBD1 or TRBD2 (6 bases each). Trimming took 9 bases from V and 0 from J, leaving 21 bases between them. The CDR3 has 16 amino acids. Germline values: CDR1 MDHEN, CDR2 SYDVKM. CDR3 loop: CASKTGGGSSSYEQYF. The CDR3 DNA follows: TGTGCCAGTAAGACCGGAGGGGGGTCTTCCTCCTACGAGCAGTACTTC.

V gene TRBV20-1 combines with J gene TRBJ1-6; D is ambiguous. CDR3 length: 15 amino acids. V was trimmed by 0 bases and J by 10 bases, leaving 16 bases between them. In germline, CDR1 is DFQATT, CDR2 SNEGSKA (reference sequence). The chain's CDR3 is CSARDHETLRSPLHF. The CDR3 DNA sequence: TGCAGTGCTAGAGATCACGAGACACTGAGGTCACCCCTCCACTTT.

The chain recombines TRBV7-2 with TRBJ2-2; D may be TRBD1 (5 bases). This CDR3 region has 16 residues. The V end was cut by 5 bases, the J end by 7 bases, with 20 bases between. The germline V gene has CDR1 SGHTA and CDR2 FQGNSA. CDR3 sequence reads: CASSPGGAGRYGELFF. CDR3 bases: TGTGCCAGCAGCCCGGGTGGGGCAGGGCGCTACGGGGAGCTGTTTTTT. Variable domain in full (rest from reference TRBV7-2 and TRBJ2-2): GAGVSQSPSNKVTEKGKDVELRCDPISGHTALYWYRQSLGQGLEFLIYFQGNSAPDKSGLPSDRFSAERTGGSVSTLTIQRTQQEDSAVYLCASSPGGAGRYGELFFGEGSRLTVL.

V and J are TRBV11-2 and TRBJ2-1, with D unresolved. The germline V gene encodes CDR1 SGHAT and CDR2 FQNNGV. The CDR3 spans 14 residues. V was clipped by 6 bases and J by 0 bases, with 9 bases between them. The DNA for the CDR3 is TGTGCCAGCAGGTTCACCAGCTCCTACAATGAGCAGTTCTTC. Its translation is CASRFTSSYNEQFF.

In nucleotides, the CDR3 is TGTGCCAGCAGGAGTTCGAATGAGCAGTTCTTC. Encoded protein: CASRSSNEQFF. J is TRBJ2-1 and V is TRBV6-1; D uncertain. The V gene's germline CDR1 is MNHNS and CDR2 SASEGT. CDR3 length: 11 residues. The V end lost 6 bases, the J end lost 7 bases, and 7 bases lay between the germline ends.

By its share, this clonotype is medium-sized (0.01 to 0.1%). This chain uses TRBV19 with TRBJ2-7; tentatively, D is TRBD1 (6 bases). CDR3 size: 17 residues. Trimming stripped 4 bases from V and 0 bases from J, with 19 bases between. Germline V gene lookup returns CDR1 LNHDA and CDR2 SQIVND (reference sequence). CDR3 sequence: CASSTSVGGSSSYEQYF. The CDR3 bases are TGTGCCAGTAGTACATCCGTAGGGGGATCAAGCTCCTACGAGCAGTACTTC.

The chain has TRBV15 and TRBJ1-2, with D possibly being TRBD1 (6 bases). The germline V and J ends were trimmed by 0 bases and 8 bases, with 10 bases remaining between them. The germline gives CDR1 LNHNV, CDR2 YYDKDF (reference sequence). This CDR3 comprises 13 residues. The CDR3 bases are TGTGCCACCAGCAGAGATGAACAGGGCGGCTACACCTTC. It codes for CATSRDEQGGYTF. Combining the CDR3 with reference TRBV15 and TRBJ1-2 gives the whole variable domain DAMVIQNPRYQVTQFGKPVTLSCSQTLNHNVMYWYQQKSSQAPKLLFHYYDKDFNNEADTPDNFQSRRPNTSFCFLDIRSPGLGDTAMYLCATSRDEQGGYTFGSGTRLTVV.

The genes are TRBV10-1 and TRBJ2-1, with 10 bases matching TRBD2. This CDR3 has 16 amino acids. V shed 3 bases and J 9 bases; nucleotides not matched to a gene: 11. In germline, CDR1 is WNHNN, CDR2 SYGVQD (reference sequence). CDR3 sequence reads: CASSDGVAGGQLEQFF. The DNA of the CDR3 is TGCGCCAGCAGTGATGGGGTAGCGGGGGGCCAACTTGAGCAGTTCTTC.

This clonotype was counted only a few times. The chain employs TRBV6-1 and TRBJ1-5, with 7 bases matching TRBD1. There are 16 residues in the CDR3. Germline CDR1 reads MNHNS; CDR2 reads SASEGT. Losses at the gene ends were 8 bases for V and 0 bases for J; bases not matched to a gene: 10. CDR3 in DNA: TGTGCCAGCGGAAGGGCAGGGGGGTATAGCAATCAGCCCCAGCATTTT. Translated: CASGRAGGYSNQPQHF.

The CDR3 bases are TGCAGCGTTATGACGAGGTCAGGGGGTGGCTATGGCTACACCTTC. Its translation: CSVMTRSGGGYGYTF. The chain joins TRBV29-1 to TRBJ1-2; 7 bases are shared with TRBD1. Germline V gene sequence: CDR1 SQVTM, CDR2 ANQGSEA. V dropped 5 bases and J dropped 4; count of bases not matched to a gene: 13. The CDR3 runs to 15 residues.